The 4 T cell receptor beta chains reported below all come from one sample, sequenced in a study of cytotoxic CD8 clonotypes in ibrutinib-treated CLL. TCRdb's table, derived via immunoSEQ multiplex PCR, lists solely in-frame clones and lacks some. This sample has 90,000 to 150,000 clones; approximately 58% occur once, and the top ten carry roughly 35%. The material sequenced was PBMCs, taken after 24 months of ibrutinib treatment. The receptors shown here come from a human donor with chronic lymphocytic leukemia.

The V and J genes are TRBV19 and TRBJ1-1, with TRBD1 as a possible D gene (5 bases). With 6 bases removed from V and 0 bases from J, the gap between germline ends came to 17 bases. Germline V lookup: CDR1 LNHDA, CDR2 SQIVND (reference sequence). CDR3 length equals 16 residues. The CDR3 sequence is CASSRGWRGMNTEAFF. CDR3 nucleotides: TGTGCCAGTAGCCGGGGGTGGAGAGGGATGAACACTGAAGCTTTCTTT.

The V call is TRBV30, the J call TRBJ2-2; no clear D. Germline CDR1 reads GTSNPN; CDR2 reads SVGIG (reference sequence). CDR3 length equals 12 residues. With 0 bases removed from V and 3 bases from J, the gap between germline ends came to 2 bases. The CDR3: CAWSVHTGELFF. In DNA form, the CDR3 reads TGTGCCTGGAGTGTCCACACCGGGGAGCTGTTTTTT. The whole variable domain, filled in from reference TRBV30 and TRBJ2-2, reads SQTIHQWPATLVQPVGSPLSLECTVEGTSNPNLYWYRQAAGRGLQLLFYSVGIGQISSEVPQNLSASRPQDRQFILSSKKLLLSDSGFYLCAWSVHTGELFFGEGSRLTVL.

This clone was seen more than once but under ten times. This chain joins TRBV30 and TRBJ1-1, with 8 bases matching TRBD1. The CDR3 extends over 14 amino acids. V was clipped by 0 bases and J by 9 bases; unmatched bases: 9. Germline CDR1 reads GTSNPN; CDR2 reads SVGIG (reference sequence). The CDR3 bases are TGTGCCTGGAGTGTTAGGACAGGGAATTCCCAAGCTTTCTTT. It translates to CAWSVRTGNSQAFF.

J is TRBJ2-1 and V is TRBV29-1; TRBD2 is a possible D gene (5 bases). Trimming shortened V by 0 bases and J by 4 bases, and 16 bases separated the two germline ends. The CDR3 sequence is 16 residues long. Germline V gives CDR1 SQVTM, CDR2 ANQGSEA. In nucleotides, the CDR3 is TGCAGCGTTGAAGAAAGTCCGGGAACGAAGTACAATGAGCAGTTCTTC. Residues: CSVEESPGTKYNEQFF.